This T cell receptor beta chain emerged from a study of cytomegalovirus exposure and HLA in healthy donors. General study findings and limits: Some V segments, including TRBV6-2 and TRBV6-3, were excluded as indistinguishable.

Germline-derived CDR1 and CDR2 are MDHEN and SYDVKM. Trimming shortened V by 2 bases and J by 4 bases, and 12 bases separated the two germline ends. The CDR3 loop spans 14 amino acids. Researchers ran the PCR with 60 Vbeta and 13 Jbeta primers. Measured with immunoSEQ multiplex PCR; TCRdb has only the in-frame clones, and not every one. Of about 190,000 clones detected, 80% to 90% appear once; the ten largest clones hold around 1.4%. In nominal health when sampled, donors likely had unrecorded immune exposures nonetheless. A note on this clone: Its cognate antigen is unknown.

The receptor comes from a young man in good health and CMV-seronegative. The chain joins TRBV28 to TRBJ2-7; D might be TRBD1 (6 bases). Sequenced input: PBMCs. CDR3 DNA sequence: TGTGCCAGCAGTTTACGACGGACAGAGTACGAGCAGTACTTC. This sequence encodes CASSLRRTEYEQYF.